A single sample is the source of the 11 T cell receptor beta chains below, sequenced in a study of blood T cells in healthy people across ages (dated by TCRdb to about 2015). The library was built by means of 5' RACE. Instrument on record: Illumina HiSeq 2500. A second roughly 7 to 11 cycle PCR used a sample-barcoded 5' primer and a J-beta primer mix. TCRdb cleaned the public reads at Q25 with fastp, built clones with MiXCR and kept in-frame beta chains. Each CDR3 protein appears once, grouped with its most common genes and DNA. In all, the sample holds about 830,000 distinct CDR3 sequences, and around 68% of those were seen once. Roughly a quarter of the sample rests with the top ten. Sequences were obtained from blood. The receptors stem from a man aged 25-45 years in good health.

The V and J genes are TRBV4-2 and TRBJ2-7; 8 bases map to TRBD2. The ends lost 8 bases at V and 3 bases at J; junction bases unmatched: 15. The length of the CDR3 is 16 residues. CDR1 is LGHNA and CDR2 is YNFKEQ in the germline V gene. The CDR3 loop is CASQIEASGSLYEQYF. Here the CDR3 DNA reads TGTGCCAGCCAGATTGAGGCTAGCGGGTCTCTCTACGAGCAGTACTTC.

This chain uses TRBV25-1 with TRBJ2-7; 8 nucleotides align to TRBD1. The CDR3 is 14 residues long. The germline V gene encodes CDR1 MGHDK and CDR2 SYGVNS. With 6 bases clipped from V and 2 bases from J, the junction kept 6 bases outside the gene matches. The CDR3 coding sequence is TGTGCCAGCAGAGGACAGGGTATTCCCTACGAGCAGTACTTC. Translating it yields CASRGQGIPYEQYF.

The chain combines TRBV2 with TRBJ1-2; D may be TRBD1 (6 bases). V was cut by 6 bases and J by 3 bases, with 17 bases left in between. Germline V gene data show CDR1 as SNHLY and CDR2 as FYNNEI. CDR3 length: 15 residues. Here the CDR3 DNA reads TGTGCCAGCAGAGGACAGAGGGTTTTGTACTATGGCTACACCTTC. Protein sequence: CASRGQRVLYYGYTF. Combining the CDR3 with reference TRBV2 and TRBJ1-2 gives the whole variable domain EPEVTQTPSHQVTQMGQEVILRCVPISNHLYFYWYRQILGQKVEFLVSFYNNEISEKSEIFDDQFSVERPDGSNFTLKIRSTKLEDSAMYFCASRGQRVLYYGYTFGSGTRLTVV.

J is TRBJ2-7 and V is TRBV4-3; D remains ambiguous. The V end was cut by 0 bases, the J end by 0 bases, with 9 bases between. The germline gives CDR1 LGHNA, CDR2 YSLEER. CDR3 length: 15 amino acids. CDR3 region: CASSQDLTFSYEQYF. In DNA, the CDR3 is TGCGCCAGCAGCCAAGATCTTACATTCTCCTACGAGCAGTACTTC.

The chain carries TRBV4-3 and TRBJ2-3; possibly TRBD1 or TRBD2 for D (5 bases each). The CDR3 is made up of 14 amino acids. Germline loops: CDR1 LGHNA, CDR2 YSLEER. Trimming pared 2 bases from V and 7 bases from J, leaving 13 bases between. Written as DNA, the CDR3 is TGCGCCAGCAGCCAACACCGGGACCCCCATACGCAGTATTTT. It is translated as CASSQHRDPHTQYF.

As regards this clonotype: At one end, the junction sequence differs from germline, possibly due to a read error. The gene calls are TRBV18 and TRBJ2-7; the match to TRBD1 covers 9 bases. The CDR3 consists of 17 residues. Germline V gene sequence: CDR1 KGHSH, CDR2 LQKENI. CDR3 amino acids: CAGSSSSPGQGSYEQYF. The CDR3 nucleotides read TGCGCCGGCTCAAGTAGTTCTCCGGGACAGGGTTCCTACGAGCAGTACTTC.

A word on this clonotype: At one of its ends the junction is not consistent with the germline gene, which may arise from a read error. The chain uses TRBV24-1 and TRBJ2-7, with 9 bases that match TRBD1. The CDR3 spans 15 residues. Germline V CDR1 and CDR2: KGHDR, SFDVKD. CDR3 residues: CAASDPGQGSYEQYF. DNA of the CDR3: TGTGCCGCCAGTGATCCGGGACAGGGTTCCTACGAGCAGTACTTC.

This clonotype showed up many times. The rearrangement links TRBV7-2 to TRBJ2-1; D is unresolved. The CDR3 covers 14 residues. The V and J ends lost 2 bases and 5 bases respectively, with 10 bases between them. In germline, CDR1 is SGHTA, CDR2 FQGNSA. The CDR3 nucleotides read TGTGCCAGCAGCTTAAGCAAAATCCACAATGAGCAGTTCTTC. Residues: CASSLSKIHNEQFF. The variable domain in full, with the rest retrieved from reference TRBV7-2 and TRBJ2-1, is GAGVSQSPSNKVTEKGKDVELRCDPISGHTALYWYRQSLGQGLEFLIYFQGNSAPDKSGLPSDRFSAERTGGSVSTLTIQRTQQEDSAVYLCASSLSKIHNEQFFGPGTRLTVL.

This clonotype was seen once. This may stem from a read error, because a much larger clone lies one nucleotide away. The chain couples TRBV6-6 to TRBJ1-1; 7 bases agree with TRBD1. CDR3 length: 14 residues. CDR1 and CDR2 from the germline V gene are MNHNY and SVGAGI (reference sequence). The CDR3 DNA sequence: TGTGCCGGCAGTTACAAGGGACAGTTTGATGAAGCTTTCTTT. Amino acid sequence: CAGSYKGQFDEAFF.

In DNA form, the CDR3 reads TGTGCCAGCCTACCGAGCGGGGGCCGGTCGGGTACGCAGTATTTT. Its translation: CASLPSGGRSGTQYF. The gene calls are TRBV2 and TRBJ2-3; 8 nucleotides align to TRBD2. The CDR3 contains 15 residues. V lost 8 bases, J lost 8 bases, and 15 bases stayed unmatched. The V gene's germline CDR1 is SNHLY and CDR2 FYNNEI.

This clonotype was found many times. The CDR3 reads CSARPGQQPYEQYF. CDR3 DNA sequence: TGCAGTGCTAGGCCGGGACAGCAACCCTACGAGCAGTACTTC. The chain combines TRBV20-1 with TRBJ2-7; 7 bases are a match to TRBD1. Germline V gives CDR1 DFQATT, CDR2 SNEGSKA (reference sequence). The trim removed 3 bases at V and 2 bases at J, leaving 7 bases unmatched. The CDR3 runs 14 residues.